Listed here are 6 T cell receptor beta chains from one sample, sequenced in a study of T cell responses to AZD1222 COVID-19 vaccine. Libraries were prepared by immunoSEQ multiplex PCR; TCRdb keeps only in-frame clonotypes and omits some of them. The sample has 100,000 to 150,000 clones; approximately 90% are singletons. Source: peripheral blood, taken 28 days after the second AZD1222 dose. These receptors were collected from an adult who received the AZD1222 COVID-19 vaccine.

The chain is built from TRBV2 and TRBJ1-6; D is possibly TRBD1 (6 bases). Germline V lookup: CDR1 SNHLY, CDR2 FYNNEI. V dropped 3 bases and J dropped 10 bases, with 7 bases sitting between them. The CDR3 runs to 12 residues. CDR3 DNA: TGTGCCAGCAGTGAGGACAGATCACCCCTCCACTTT. Translating it yields CASSEDRSPLHF.

This chain joins TRBV21-1 and TRBJ1-4; the table names TRBD1, a call not compared with the DNA. TRBV21-1 represents a pseudogene. The CDR3 is 15 residues long. The chain's CDR3 is CASRKRGLPNEKLFF. The CDR3 DNA reads TGTGCCAGCAGAAAGAGGGGGCTACCTAATGAAAAACTGTTTTTT.

The chain couples TRBV28 to TRBJ1-1, with D uncertain. Trimming left V 2 bases short and J 4 bases short, with 17 bases between. CDR1 MDHEN and CDR2 SYDVKM come from the germline V gene. The CDR3 has 16 amino acids. CDR3: CASSLGAGRVATEAFF. CDR3 DNA sequence: TGTGCCAGCAGTTTAGGAGCCGGGAGAGTTGCCACTGAAGCTTTCTTT.

The V call is TRBV19, the J call TRBJ2-3, with D possibly TRBD2 on 6 matching bases. V lost 2 bases, J lost 1 base, and 10 bases lay in between. Germline lookup yields CDR1 LNHDA and CDR2 SQIVND (reference sequence). This CDR3 region has 15 residues. The CDR3 reads CASSITSSRTDTQYF. The CDR3 DNA reads TGTGCCAGTAGTATAACTAGCTCTCGCACAGATACGCAGTATTTT.

This CDR3 reads CASSLTRTGEDTQYF. In nucleotides, the CDR3 is TGCGCCAGCAGCTTGACCCGGACAGGGGAAGATACGCAGTATTTT. The chain is built from TRBV5-1 and TRBJ2-3; 9 nucleotides match TRBD1. CDR3 length: 15 residues. Unmatched junction bases numbered 5, after V lost 1 base and J lost 5 bases. The V gene's germline CDR1 is SGHRS and CDR2 YFSETQ.

The rearrangement links TRBV11-2 to TRBJ2-7; a possible D gene is TRBD1 (5 bases). CDR3 length: 14 amino acids. The germline V and J ends were trimmed by 5 bases and 2 bases, with 13 bases remaining between them. CDR1 and CDR2 (germline): SGHAT, FQNNGV. The CDR3, as DNA: TGTGCCAGCAGCGAAGGGGTACTAACCTACGAGCAGTACTTC. This translates into CASSEGVLTYEQYF. Drawing the rest from reference TRBV11-2 and TRBJ2-7, the complete variable domain is EAGVAQSPRYKIIEKRQSVAFWCNPISGHATLYWYQQILGQGPKLLIQFQNNGVVDDSQLPKDRFSAERLKGVDSTLKIQPAKLEDSAVYLCASSEGVLTYEQYFGPGTRLTVT.